Listed here are 6 T cell receptor beta chains from one sample, sequenced in a study of cytomegalovirus exposure and HLA in healthy donors. Primers: 60 Vbeta forward and 13 Jbeta reverse. Generated by immunoSEQ multiplex PCR, the TCRdb table keeps only in-frame clones and is missing some. The table includes 150,000 to 200,000 clones, about four fifths detected once. The material sequenced was PBMCs. These receptors were obtained from a man younger than 30 in good health and CMV-seronegative.

The chain has TRBV7-6 and TRBJ1-3; D is unclear. The CDR3 runs to 16 residues. From germline, CDR1 is SGHVS and CDR2 FNYEAQ. The V end was cut by 1 base, the J end by 1 base, with 11 bases between. CDR3 sequence reads: CASSLGQTGSGNTIYF. CDR3 coding DNA: TGTGCCAGCAGCTTAGGTCAAACGGGGTCTGGAAACACCATATATTTT.

Turning to this clone: One end of the junction fails to match germline, which may point to a read error. The chain links TRBV5-4 to TRBJ2-1, with a possible D match to TRBD2 (5 bases). Germline loops: CDR1 SGHNT, CDR2 YYREEE (reference sequence). The CDR3 contains 15 residues. Here the CDR3 reads CASSLDYFLNNGQFF. For the CDR3, the DNA is TGTGCCAGCAGCTTAGACTACTTCCTTAACAATGGGCAGTTCTTC.

This clone was seen a single time. The chain combines TRBV4-2 with TRBJ2-5; D call uncertain. CDR3 length: 13 amino acids. Between the trimmed V and J ends, which lost 1 base and 4 bases, there was a span of 7 bases. From germline, CDR1 is LGHNA and CDR2 YNFKEQ. In DNA, the CDR3 is TGTGCCAGCAGCCAAGGGTCGGGAGAGACCCAGTACTTC. Residues: CASSQGSGETQYF.

V usage is TRBV27 and J usage is TRBJ1-1, with TRBD1 matching 9 bases. Germline CDR1 reads MNHEY; CDR2 reads SMNVEV (reference sequence). The CDR3 is 14 amino acids. The V segment lost 5 bases and the J segment 3 bases; nucleotides outside the gene matches: 4. The CDR3 DNA sequence: TGTGCCAGCAGTCGGGACAGGGCCCACACTGAAGCTTTCTTT. Translating gives CASSRDRAHTEAFF.

The CDR3 sequence is CASSASRGARYEQYF. The CDR3, as DNA: TGTGCCAGCAGCGCGAGCCGGGGGGCCCGGTACGAGCAGTACTTC. The rearrangement uses TRBV5-4 and TRBJ2-7; D perhaps matches TRBD2 (7 bases). The V and J ends lost 4 bases and 4 bases respectively, with 18 bases between them. This CDR3 comprises 15 residues. CDR1 and CDR2 (germline): SGHNT, YYREEE (reference sequence).

This clone was detected once. V usage is TRBV18 and J usage is TRBJ2-3; D possibly corresponds to TRBD2 (5 bases). V was clipped by 2 bases and J by 6 bases, with 12 bases between them. CDR1 is KGHSH, CDR2 LQKENI, per germline. The CDR3 runs 14 residues. The CDR3 here is CASSPFRESDTQYF. DNA for the CDR3: TGTGCCAGCTCACCATTTAGGGAGTCGGATACGCAGTATTTT.